This TCR beta chain was observed in a study of T-cell memory formation after mild COVID-19. This clonotype was found a few times. TCRdb reprocessed the 5' RACE reads via MiXCR and lists one record per CDR3 protein. The sample has more than 250,000 distinct CDR3 sequences, 15% to 20% seen once. V trimming: 5 bases; J trimming: 5 bases; junction bases outside the gene matches: 6. CDR1 SEHNR and CDR2 FQNEAQ come from the germline V gene (reference sequence). This CDR3 comprises 14 residues. The receptor comes from a young man who had mild COVID-19 (a few samples of this study predate the infection). Cell type and time point are not known. The sequenced material came from PBMCs or a T cell subset sorted from them (not recorded which). The chain uses TRBV7-9 and TRBJ2-1, with TRBD1 matching 7 bases. Here the CDR3 DNA reads TGTGCCAGCAGCCCGGGACAGAAAAACAATGAGCAGTTCTTC. It encodes CASSPGQKNNEQFF.